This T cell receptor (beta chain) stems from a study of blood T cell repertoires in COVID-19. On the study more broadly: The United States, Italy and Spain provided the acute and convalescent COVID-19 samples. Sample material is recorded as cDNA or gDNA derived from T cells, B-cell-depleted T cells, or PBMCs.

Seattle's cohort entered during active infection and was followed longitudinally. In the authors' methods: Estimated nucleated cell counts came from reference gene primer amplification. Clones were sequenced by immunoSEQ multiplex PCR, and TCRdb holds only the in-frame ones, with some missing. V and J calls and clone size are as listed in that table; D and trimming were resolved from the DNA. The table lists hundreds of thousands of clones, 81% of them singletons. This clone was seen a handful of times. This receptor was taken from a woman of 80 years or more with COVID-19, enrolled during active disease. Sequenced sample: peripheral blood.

CDR3 sequence (DNA): TGTGCCAGCAGTCCGTTCCAACAGGGCTCTGGAAACACCATATATTTT. Encoded protein: CASSPFQQGSGNTIYF. The chain has TRBV7-2 and TRBJ1-3; possibly TRBD1 for D (6 bases). Trimming stripped 6 bases from V and 0 bases from J, with 15 bases between. The CDR3 spans 16 residues. From germline, CDR1 is SGHTA and CDR2 FQGNSA.